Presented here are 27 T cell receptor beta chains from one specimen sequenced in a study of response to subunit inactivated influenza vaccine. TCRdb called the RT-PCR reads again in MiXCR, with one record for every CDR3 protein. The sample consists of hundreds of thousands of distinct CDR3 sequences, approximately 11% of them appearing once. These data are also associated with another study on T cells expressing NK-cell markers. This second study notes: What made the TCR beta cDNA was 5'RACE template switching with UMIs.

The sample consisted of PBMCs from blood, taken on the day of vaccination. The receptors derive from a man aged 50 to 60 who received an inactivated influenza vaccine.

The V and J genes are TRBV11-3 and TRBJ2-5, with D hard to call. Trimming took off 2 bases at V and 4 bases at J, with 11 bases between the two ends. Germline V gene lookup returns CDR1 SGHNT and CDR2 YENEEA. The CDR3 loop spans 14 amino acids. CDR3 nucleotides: TGTGCCAGCAGCTTATCAGGACCTCTAGAGACCCAGTACTTC. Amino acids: CASSLSGPLETQYF.

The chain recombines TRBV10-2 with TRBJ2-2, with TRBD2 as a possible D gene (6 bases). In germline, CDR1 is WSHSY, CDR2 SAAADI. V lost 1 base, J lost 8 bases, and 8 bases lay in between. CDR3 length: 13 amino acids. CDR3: CASSEWRAGELFF. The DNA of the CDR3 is TGCGCCAGCAGTGAGTGGAGGGCTGGGGAGCTGTTTTTT.

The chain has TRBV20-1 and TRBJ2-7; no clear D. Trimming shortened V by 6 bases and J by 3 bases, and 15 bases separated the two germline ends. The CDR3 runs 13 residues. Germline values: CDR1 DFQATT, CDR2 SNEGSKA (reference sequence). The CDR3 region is CSAPSRGDYEQYF. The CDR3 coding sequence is TGCAGTGCCCCGTCCCGTGGGGACTACGAGCAGTACTTC.

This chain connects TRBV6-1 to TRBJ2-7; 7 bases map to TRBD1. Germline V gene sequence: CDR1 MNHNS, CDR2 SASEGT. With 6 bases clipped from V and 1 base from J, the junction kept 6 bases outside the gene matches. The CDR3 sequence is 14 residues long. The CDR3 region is CASRRQGPSYEQYF. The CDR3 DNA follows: TGTGCCAGCAGACGACAGGGACCATCCTACGAGCAGTACTTC.

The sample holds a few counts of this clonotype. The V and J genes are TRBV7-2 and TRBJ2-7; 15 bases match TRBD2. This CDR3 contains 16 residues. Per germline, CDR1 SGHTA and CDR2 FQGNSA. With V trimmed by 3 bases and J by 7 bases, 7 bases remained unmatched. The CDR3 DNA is TGTGCCAGCAGCTTGACGGGACTAGCGGGGGGCATAGAGCAGTACTTC. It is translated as CASSLTGLAGGIEQYF.

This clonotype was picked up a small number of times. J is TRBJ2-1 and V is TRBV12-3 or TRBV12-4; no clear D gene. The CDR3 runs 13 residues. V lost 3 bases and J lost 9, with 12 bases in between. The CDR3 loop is CASSLGTKGEQFF. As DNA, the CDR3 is TGTGCCAGCAGTTTGGGCACGAAGGGTGAGCAGTTCTTC.

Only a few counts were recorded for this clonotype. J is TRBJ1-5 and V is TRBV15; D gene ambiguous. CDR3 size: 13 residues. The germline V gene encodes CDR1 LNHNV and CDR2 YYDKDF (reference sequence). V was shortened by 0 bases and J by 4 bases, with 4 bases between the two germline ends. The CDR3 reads CATSRDRNQPQHF. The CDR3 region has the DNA TGTGCCACCAGCAGAGATAGGAATCAGCCCCAGCATTTT.

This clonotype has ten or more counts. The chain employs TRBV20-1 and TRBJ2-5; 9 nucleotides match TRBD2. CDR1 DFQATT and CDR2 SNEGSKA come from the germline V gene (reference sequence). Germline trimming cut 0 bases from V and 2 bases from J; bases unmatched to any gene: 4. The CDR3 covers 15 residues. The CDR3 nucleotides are TGCAGTGCTAGAGATGTGACTAGCGGTCAAGAGACCCAGTACTTC. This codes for CSARDVTSGQETQYF.

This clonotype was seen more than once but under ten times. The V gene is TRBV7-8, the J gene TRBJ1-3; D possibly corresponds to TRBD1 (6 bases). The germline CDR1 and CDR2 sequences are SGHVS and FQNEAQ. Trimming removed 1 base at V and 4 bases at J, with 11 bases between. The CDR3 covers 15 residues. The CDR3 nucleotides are TGTGCCAGCAGCTTAGAAGGGGGTACCGGAAACACCATATATTTT. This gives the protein CASSLEGGTGNTIYF.

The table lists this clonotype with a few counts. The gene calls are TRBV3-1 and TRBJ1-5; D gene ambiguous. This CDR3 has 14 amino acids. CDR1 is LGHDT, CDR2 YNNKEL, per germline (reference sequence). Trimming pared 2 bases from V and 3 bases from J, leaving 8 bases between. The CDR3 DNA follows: TGTGCCAGCAGCCAATCGGGTCTCAATCAGCCCCAGCATTTT. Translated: CASSQSGLNQPQHF.

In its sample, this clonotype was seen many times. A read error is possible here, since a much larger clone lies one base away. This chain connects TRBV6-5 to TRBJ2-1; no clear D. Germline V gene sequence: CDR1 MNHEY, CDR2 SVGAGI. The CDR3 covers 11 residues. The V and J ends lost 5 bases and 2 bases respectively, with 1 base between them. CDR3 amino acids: CASSTYNEQFF. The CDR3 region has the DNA TGTGCCAGCAGTACCTACAATGAGCAGTTCTTC.

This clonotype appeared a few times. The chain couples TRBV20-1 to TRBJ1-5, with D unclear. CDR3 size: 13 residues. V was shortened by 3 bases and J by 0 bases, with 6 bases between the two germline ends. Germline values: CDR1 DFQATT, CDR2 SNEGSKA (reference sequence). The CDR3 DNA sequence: TGCAGTGCTAGTGTGTATAGCAATCAGCCCCAGCATTTT. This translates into CSASVYSNQPQHF.

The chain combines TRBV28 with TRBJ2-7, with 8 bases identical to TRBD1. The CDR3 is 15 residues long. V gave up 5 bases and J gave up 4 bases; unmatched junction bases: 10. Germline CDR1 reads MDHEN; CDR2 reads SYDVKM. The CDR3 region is CASSTGPQGAYEQYF. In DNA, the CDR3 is TGTGCCAGCAGTACAGGCCCCCAGGGGGCGTACGAGCAGTACTTC.

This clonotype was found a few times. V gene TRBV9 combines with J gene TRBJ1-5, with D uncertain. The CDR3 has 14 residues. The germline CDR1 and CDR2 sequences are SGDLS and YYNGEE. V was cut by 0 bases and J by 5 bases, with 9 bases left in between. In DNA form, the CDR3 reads TGTGCCAGCAGCGTAGGAGGGTATGATCAGCCCCAGCATTTT. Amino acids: CASSVGGYDQPQHF.

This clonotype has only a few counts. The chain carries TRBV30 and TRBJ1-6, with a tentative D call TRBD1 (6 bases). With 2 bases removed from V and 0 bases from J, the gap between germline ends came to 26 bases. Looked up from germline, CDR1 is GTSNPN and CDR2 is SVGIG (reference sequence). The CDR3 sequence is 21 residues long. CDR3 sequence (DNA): TGTGCCTGGAGTCGATCCGGGGACACCCCGGGCTTAAGCTCCTATAATTCACCCCTCCACTTT. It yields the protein CAWSRSGDTPGLSSYNSPLHF. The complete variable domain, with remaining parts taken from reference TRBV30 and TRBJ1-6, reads SQTIHQWPATLVQPVGSPLSLECTVEGTSNPNLYWYRQAAGRGLQLLFYSVGIGQISSEVPQNLSASRPQDRQFILSSKKLLLSDSGFYLCAWSRSGDTPGLSSYNSPLHFGNGTRLTVT.

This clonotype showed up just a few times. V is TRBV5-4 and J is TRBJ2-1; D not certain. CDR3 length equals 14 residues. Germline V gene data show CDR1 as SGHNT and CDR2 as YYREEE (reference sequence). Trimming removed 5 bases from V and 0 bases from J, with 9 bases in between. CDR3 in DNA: TGTGCCAGCAGTATGGTGGGCTCCTACAATGAGCAGTTCTTC. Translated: CASSMVGSYNEQFF.

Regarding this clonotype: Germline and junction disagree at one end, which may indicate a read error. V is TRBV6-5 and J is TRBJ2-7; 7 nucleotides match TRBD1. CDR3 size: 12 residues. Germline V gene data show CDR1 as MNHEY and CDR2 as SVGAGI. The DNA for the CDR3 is TGTACCAGCAGTCGGGACAGCTACGAGCAGTACTTC. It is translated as CTSSRDSYEQYF.

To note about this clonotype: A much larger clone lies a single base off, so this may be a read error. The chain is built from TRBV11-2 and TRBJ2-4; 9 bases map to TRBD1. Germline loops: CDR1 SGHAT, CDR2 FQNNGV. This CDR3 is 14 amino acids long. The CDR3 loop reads CASSPGTGLNIEYF. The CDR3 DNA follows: TGTGCCAGCAGCCCCGGGACAGGGCTAAACATTGAGTACTTC.

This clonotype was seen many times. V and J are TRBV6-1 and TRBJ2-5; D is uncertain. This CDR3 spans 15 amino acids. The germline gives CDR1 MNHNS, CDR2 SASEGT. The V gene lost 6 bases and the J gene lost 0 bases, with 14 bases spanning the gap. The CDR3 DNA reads TGTGCCAGCAGCCCACACGGGCAGTACCAAGAGACCCAGTACTTC. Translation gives CASSPHGQYQETQYF.

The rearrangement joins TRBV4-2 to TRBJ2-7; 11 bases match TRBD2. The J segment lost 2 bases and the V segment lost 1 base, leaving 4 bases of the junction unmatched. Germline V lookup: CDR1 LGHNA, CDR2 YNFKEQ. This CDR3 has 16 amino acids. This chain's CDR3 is CASSQGLLAGAYEQYF. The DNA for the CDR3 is TGTGCCAGCAGCCAAGGCTTACTAGCGGGAGCCTACGAGCAGTACTTC.

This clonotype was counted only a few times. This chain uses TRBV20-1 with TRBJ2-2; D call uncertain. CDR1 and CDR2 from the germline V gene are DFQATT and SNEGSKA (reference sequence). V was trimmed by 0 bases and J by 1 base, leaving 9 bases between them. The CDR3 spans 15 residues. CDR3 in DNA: TGCAGTGCTAGAGATAACGGGCTGAACACCGGGGAGCTGTTTTTT. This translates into CSARDNGLNTGELFF.

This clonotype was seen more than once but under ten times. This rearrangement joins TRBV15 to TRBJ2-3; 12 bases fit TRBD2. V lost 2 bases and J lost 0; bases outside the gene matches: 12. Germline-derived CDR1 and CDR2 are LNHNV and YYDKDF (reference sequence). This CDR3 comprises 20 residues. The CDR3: CATSRNERTSGAYSTDTQYF. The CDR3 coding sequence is TGTGCCACCAGCAGAAACGAACGGACTAGCGGGGCCTATAGCACAGATACGCAGTATTTT.

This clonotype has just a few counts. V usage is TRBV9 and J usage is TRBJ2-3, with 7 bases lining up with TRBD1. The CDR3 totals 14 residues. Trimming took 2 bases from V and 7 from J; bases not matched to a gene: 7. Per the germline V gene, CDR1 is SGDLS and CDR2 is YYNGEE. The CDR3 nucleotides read TGTGCCAGCAGCGTCGGACGCAGGGGGTATACGCAGTATTTT. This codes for CASSVGRRGYTQYF.

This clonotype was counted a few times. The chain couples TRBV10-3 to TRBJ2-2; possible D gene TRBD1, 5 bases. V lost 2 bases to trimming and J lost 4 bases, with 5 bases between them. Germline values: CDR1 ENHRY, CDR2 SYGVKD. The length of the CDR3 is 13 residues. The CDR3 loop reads CAISERGTGELFF. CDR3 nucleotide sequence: TGTGCCATCAGTGAGAGGGGCACCGGGGAGCTGTTTTTT.

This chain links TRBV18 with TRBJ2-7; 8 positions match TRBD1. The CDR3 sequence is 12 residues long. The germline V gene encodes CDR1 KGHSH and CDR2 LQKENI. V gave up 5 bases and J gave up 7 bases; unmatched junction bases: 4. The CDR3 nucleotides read TGTGCCAGCTCAACCGGACAGGGAGAGCAGTACTTC. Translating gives CASSTGQGEQYF.

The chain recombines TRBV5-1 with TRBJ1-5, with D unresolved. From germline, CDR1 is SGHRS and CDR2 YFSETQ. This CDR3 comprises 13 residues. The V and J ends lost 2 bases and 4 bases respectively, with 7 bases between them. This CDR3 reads CASSLLPNQPQHF. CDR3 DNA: TGCGCCAGCAGCTTACTACCAAATCAGCCCCAGCATTTT.

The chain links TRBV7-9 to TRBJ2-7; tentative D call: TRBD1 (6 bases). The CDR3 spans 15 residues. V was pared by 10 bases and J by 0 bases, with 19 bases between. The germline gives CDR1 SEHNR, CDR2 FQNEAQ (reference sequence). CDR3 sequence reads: CATPPHRASSYEQYF. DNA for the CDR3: TGTGCCACACCTCCTCACAGGGCCAGCTCCTACGAGCAGTACTTC.